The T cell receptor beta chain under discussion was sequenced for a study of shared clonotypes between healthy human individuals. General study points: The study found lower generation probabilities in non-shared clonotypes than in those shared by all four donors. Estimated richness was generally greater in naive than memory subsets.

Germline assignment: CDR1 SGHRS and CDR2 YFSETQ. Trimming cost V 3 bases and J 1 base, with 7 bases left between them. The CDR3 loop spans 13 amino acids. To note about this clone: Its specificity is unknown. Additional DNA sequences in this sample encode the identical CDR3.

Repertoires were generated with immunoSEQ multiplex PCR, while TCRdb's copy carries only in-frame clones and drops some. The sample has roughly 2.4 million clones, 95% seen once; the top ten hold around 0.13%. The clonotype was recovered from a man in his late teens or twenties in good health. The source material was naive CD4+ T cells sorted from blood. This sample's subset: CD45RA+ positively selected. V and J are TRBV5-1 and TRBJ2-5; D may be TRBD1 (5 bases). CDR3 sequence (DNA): TGCGCCAGCAGCTCCAGGGTCCAAGAGACCCAGTACTTC. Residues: CASSSRVQETQYF.